These 18 T cell receptor beta chains share one sample of origin, sequenced in a study of blood T cells in healthy people across ages. Primers used in a second PCR of about 7 to 12 cycles were a sample-barcoded 5' primer and a J-beta primer mix. TCRdb fed the 5' RACE reads into MiXCR, producing one record per CDR3 protein. The sample includes 550,000 to 600,000 distinct CDR3 sequences, around half of them seen just once. What was sequenced was blood. These receptors were taken from a man older than 75 in good health.

CDR3 loop: CASSPRTGVGYGYTF. CDR3 in DNA: TGTGCCAGCAGCCCGAGGACAGGGGTGGGATATGGCTACACCTTC. The chain links TRBV7-2 to TRBJ1-2; 9 nucleotides agree with TRBD1. From germline, CDR1 is SGHTA and CDR2 FQGNSA. V dropped 5 bases and J dropped 5; count of bases not matched to a gene: 9. This CDR3 has 15 residues.

The chain carries TRBV7-9 and TRBJ2-3; D might be TRBD1 or TRBD2, each matching 6 bases. Trimming cost V 1 base and J 2 bases, with 13 bases left between them. The CDR3 contains 16 residues. Germline V CDR1 and CDR2: SEHNR, FQNEAQ (reference sequence). CDR3 region: CASSLGLGGPTDTQYF. Written as DNA, the CDR3 is TGTGCCAGCAGCTTAGGTCTGGGGGGCCCCACAGATACGCAGTATTTT. The variable domain in full, with the rest retrieved from reference TRBV7-9 and TRBJ2-3, is DTGVSQNPRHKITKRGQNVTFRCDPISEHNRLYWYRQTLGQGPEFLTYFQNEAQLEKSRLLSDRFSAERPKGSFSTLEIQRTEQGDSAMYLCASSLGLGGPTDTQYFGPGTRLTVL.

This clonotype was found a few times. This chain joins TRBV5-4 and TRBJ2-4; possible D gene TRBD1, 6 bases. The J call may be wrong; the DNA end is better matched by TRBJ2-7. CDR3 size: 14 residues. Germline loops: CDR1 SGHNT, CDR2 YYREEE (reference sequence). In nucleotides, the CDR3 is TGTGCCAGCAGCTTCGGCCGGGACAAGTACGAGCAGTACTTC. It specifies CASSFGRDKYEQYF.

This clonotype occurred a few times. V gene TRBV12-3 or TRBV12-4 combines with J gene TRBJ1-6, with D perhaps TRBD1 (5 bases). Trimming pared 5 bases from V and 5 bases from J, leaving 10 bases between. This CDR3 comprises 14 residues. The CDR3 loop is CASSLGPHNSPLHF. The CDR3 DNA reads TGTGCCAGCAGTCTGGGGCCTCATAATTCACCCCTCCACTTT.

The chain carries TRBV29-1 and TRBJ1-2, with D possibly TRBD1 on 5 matching bases. CDR1 and CDR2 from the germline V gene are SQVTM and ANQGSEA. The CDR3 is 12 residues long. The V end lost 2 bases, the J end lost 5 bases, and 9 bases lay between the germline ends. Here the CDR3 reads CSVETWGYGYTF. The DNA for the CDR3 is TGCAGCGTTGAAACGTGGGGGTATGGCTACACCTTC.

The chain links TRBV24-1 to TRBJ2-5; TRBD1 matches 7 bases. Germline CDR1 and CDR2: KGHDR and SFDVKD. This CDR3 region has 16 residues. The junction had 8 bases not matched to a gene; V was cut back by 3 bases and J by 2 bases. As DNA, the CDR3 is TGTGCCACCAGTGATCCACAGGGGAACGAACAAGAGACCCAGTACTTC. Encoded protein: CATSDPQGNEQETQYF.

This clonotype has a handful of counts. V is TRBV6-2 or TRBV6-3 and J is TRBJ1-5; weak D call: TRBD1 (5 bases). Germline lookup yields CDR1 MNHEY and CDR2 SVGEGT. V shed 2 bases and J shed 8 bases, with 7 bases lying between them. The CDR3 spans 12 residues. The CDR3 DNA reads TGTGCCAGCAGTTACGGGGCGGAGCCCCAGCATTTT. This translates into CASSYGAEPQHF.

A few counts support this clonotype. The rearrangement uses TRBV9 and TRBJ2-1; 10 bases match TRBD2. CDR3 length: 19 amino acids. J lost 0 bases, V lost 0 bases, and 9 bases had no gene match. Germline-derived CDR1 and CDR2 are SGDLS and YYNGEE. The CDR3 spells CASSVVSGRAEGSYNEQFF. The CDR3 DNA sequence: TGTGCCAGCAGCGTAGTAAGCGGGAGGGCCGAAGGCTCCTACAATGAGCAGTTCTTC.

The chain has TRBV7-3 and TRBJ2-7, with D uncertain. V lost 5 bases, J lost 6 bases, and 11 bases lay in between. The CDR3 is 12 residues long. CDR1 is SGHTA, CDR2 FQGTGA, per germline. The CDR3 nucleotides are TGTGCCAGCAGCCCTGGTGCCGGCGAGCAGTACTTC. As protein: CASSPGAGEQYF.

The sample holds a few counts of this clonotype. The chain joins TRBV7-9 to TRBJ2-1, with 10 positions matching TRBD1. The V and J ends lost 2 bases and 6 bases, in that order; junction bases with no gene match: 4. Germline V CDR1 and CDR2: SEHNR, FQNEAQ (reference sequence). The CDR3 extends over 15 amino acids. The CDR3 DNA reads as TGTGCCAGCAGCTTATGGGACAGGGGTATCAATGAGCAGTTCTTC. This gives the protein CASSLWDRGINEQFF.

This clonotype was picked up many times. V gene TRBV6-5 combines with J gene TRBJ1-5, with a weak D call TRBD1 (5 bases). The germline V and J ends were trimmed by 5 bases and 0 bases, with 11 bases remaining between them. Germline V gives CDR1 MNHEY, CDR2 SVGAGI. CDR3 length equals 15 residues. CDR3 DNA: TGTGCCAGCAGTATCGACAGTTATAGCAATCAGCCCCAGCATTTT. It is translated as CASSIDSYSNQPQHF.

This chain links TRBV3-1 with TRBJ1-5; 10 bases line up with TRBD1. The CDR3 length is 15 residues. V shed 1 base, J shed 10 bases, and the junction held 7 bases outside the gene matches. The germline V gene encodes CDR1 LGHDT and CDR2 YNNKEL (reference sequence). The CDR3 nucleotides are TGTGCCAGCAGCCAAGGACAGGGGGCGCGGGATCCCCAGCATTTT. Its protein is CASSQGQGARDPQHF.

The V gene is TRBV5-1, the J gene TRBJ1-2, with D uncertain. CDR3 length equals 15 residues. Germline V gene sequence: CDR1 SGHRS, CDR2 YFSETQ. Between the trimmed V and J ends, which lost 0 bases and 8 bases, there was a span of 17 bases. The CDR3 DNA is TGCGCCAGCAGCTTGGCCGAACTAGGTGGTTCGGGCTACACCTTC. Encoded protein: CASSLAELGGSGYTF.

This clonotype was counted many times. The chain uses TRBV7-9 and TRBJ2-1; 7 bases map to TRBD1. CDR1 and CDR2 from the germline V gene are SEHNR and FQNEAQ (reference sequence). The CDR3 length is 17 residues. Unmatched junction bases numbered 11, after V lost 0 bases and J lost 6 bases. The CDR3 DNA sequence: TGTGCCAGCAGCTTAGCATTCGACAGGGTCATGGGCAATGAGCAGTTCTTC. Translated, it gives CASSLAFDRVMGNEQFF.

The chain carries TRBV5-1 and TRBJ2-3; TRBD2 matches at 9 bases. The ends lost 0 bases at V and 6 bases at J; junction bases unmatched: 11. The length of the CDR3 is 17 residues. Germline assignment: CDR1 SGHRS and CDR2 YFSETQ. The CDR3 DNA reads TGCGCCAGCAGCTTGGCCTTAGGCGGGGGGGTCCAGGATACGCAGTATTTT. It codes for CASSLALGGGVQDTQYF.

The chain uses TRBV7-2 and TRBJ2-1; TRBD2 matches at 9 bases. The CDR3 has 14 residues. In germline, CDR1 is SGHTA, CDR2 FQGNSA. V lost 8 bases and J lost 5; bases outside the gene matches: 7. The CDR3 bases are TGTGCCAGCGCACCGGGACTAGCAAACAATGAGCAGTTCTTC. Encoded protein: CASAPGLANNEQFF.

J is TRBJ2-1 and V is TRBV5-1; 14 nucleotides align to TRBD2. The CDR3 extends over 20 amino acids. CDR1 SGHRS and CDR2 YFSETQ come from the germline V gene. With 0 bases clipped from V and 7 bases from J, the junction kept 15 bases outside the gene matches. This CDR3 is CASSLAGTSGRAGVRNEQFF. CDR3 sequence (DNA): TGCGCCAGCAGCTTGGCCGGGACTAGCGGGAGAGCAGGGGTACGGAATGAGCAGTTCTTC.

The J gene is TRBJ1-2, the V gene TRBV29-1; 7 nucleotides match TRBD1. CDR3 length equals 15 residues. Germline V CDR1 and CDR2: SQVTM, ANQGSEA. Germline trimming cut 7 bases from V and 3 bases from J; bases unmatched to any gene: 14. The CDR3 spells CSAFGKGAVDYGYTF. The CDR3, as DNA: TGCAGCGCCTTTGGAAAGGGGGCAGTCGACTATGGCTACACCTTC.